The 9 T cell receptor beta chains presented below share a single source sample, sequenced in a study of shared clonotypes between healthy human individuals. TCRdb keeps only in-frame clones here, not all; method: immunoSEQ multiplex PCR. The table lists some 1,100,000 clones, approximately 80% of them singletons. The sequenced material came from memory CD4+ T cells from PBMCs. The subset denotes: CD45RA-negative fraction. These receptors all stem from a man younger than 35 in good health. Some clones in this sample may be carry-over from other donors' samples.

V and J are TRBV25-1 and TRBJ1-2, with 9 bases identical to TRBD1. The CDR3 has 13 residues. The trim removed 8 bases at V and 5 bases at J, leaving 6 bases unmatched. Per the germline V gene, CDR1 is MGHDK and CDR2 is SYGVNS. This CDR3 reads CASVPTGGYGYTF. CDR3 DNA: TGTGCCAGCGTACCGACAGGGGGGTATGGCTACACCTTC.

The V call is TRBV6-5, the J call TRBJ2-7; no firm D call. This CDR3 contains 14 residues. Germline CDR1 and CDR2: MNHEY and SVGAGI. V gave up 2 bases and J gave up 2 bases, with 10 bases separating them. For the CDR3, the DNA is TGTGCCAGCAGTTACAGGGCCTGGGCCTACGAGCAGTACTTC. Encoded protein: CASSYRAWAYEQYF.

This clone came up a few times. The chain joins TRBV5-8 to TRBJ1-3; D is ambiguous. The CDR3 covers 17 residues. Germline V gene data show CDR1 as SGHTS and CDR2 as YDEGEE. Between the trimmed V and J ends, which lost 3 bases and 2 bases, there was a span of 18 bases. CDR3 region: CASSSGLAFATGNTIYF. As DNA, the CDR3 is TGTGCCAGCAGCTCCGGATTGGCATTCGCAACTGGAAACACCATATATTTT.

The CDR3 DNA reads TGTGCCAGCAGCCGTGGACTACTCGTTGACACAGATACGCAGTATTTT. Amino acids: CASSRGLLVDTDTQYF. V usage is TRBV7-2 and J usage is TRBJ2-3; D is possibly TRBD2 (6 bases). This CDR3 has 16 amino acids. Per the germline V gene, CDR1 is SGHTA and CDR2 is FQGNSA. V was pared by 5 bases and J by 2 bases, with 17 bases between.

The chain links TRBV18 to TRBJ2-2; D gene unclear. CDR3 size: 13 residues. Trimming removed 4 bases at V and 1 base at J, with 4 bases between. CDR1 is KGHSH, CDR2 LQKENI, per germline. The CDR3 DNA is TGTGCCAGCTCACGACAGAACACCGGGGAGCTGTTTTTT. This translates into CASSRQNTGELFF.

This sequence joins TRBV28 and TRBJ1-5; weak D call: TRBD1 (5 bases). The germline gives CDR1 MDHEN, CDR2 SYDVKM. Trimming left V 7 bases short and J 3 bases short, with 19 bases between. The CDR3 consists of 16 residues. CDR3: CASTTPGHRDNQPQHF. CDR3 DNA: TGTGCCAGCACTACACCCGGACACCGGGACAATCAGCCCCAGCATTTT.

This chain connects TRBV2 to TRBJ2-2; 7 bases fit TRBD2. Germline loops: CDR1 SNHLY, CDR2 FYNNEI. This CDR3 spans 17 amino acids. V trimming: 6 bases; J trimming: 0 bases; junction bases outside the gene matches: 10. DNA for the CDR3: TGTGCCAGCAGACCTCGTCCGGGACTACCGAACACCGGGGAGCTGTTTTTT. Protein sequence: CASRPRPGLPNTGELFF.

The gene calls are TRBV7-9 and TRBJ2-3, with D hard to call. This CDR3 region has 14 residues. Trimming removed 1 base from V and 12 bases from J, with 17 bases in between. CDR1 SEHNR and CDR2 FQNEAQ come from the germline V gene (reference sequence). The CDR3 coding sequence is TGTGCCAGCAGCTTAGGGGTAGTAAAAGTGACTCAGTATTTT. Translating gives CASSLGVVKVTQYF. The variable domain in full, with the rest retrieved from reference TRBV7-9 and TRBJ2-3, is DTGVSQNPRHKITKRGQNVTFRCDPISEHNRLYWYRQTLGQGPEFLTYFQNEAQLEKSRLLSDRFSAERPKGSFSTLEIQRTEQGDSAMYLCASSLGVVKVTQYFGPGTRLTVL.

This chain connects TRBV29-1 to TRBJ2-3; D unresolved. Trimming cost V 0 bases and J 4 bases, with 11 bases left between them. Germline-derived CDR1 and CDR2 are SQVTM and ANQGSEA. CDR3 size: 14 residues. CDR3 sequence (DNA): TGCAGCGTTGAAGATTTAGAGTGGGCAGATACGCAGTATTTT. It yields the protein CSVEDLEWADTQYF.